This T cell receptor (beta chain) was found in a study of blood T cell repertoires in COVID-19 (dated by TCRdb to the early 2020s). In the study overall: Samples from collaborators originated in the United States, Italy and Spain and spanned both the acute and convalescent phases of COVID-19. Samples were obtained from the ongoing ImmuneRACE study (first 160 participants) and from 1,254 subjects provided by 6 global collaborators. A de-identified subject ID, COVID-19 status, age in years and sex were almost always included in the sample metadata. Deeply sampled blood TCRbeta repertoires from subjects exposed to, actively infected with, or recovered from COVID-19 were included in the dataset. Where available, HLA class I and class II types were obtained from metadata supplied by the sample provider rather than from assay-based typing. The prospective study material was composed of cDNA or gDNA derived from T cells, B-cell-depleted T cells, or PBMCs. The repertoires were released in a freely available public database intended as a resource for research on the immune response to SARS-CoV-2. General findings and caveats noted by the study authors: How much clinical and demographic metadata was included differed by source and by participant, and the metadata was provided uncurated.

From the cysteine through the phenylalanine, the CDR3 covers 13 amino acids. Just the 39-base CDR3 DNA is kept, in frame starting at base 1. For CDR1 and CDR2, the germline V gene lists MDHEN and SYDVKM. Trimming removed 6 bases from V and 4 bases from J, leaving 12 bases between the germline ends. Enrolling through a virtual design, the prospective study's participants ranged in age from about 18 to 100 years and lived across around 25 United States geographic areas. To assign participants to cohorts, the prospective study relied on clinical history that participants themselves reported in a screening survey and a study questionnaire. ImmuneRACE Cohort 3 recovered participants were defined by two consecutive negative NP/OP PCR tests, healthcare professional clearance, or symptom resolution. Each participant in the prospective study had whole blood, serum and a nasopharyngeal or oropharyngeal swab collected by mobile phlebotomists. Over an approximately 2-month period, participants in the prospective study had the option of providing additional blood draws and questionnaires. Before DNA extraction, blood samples from the prospective study were shipped at room temperature or frozen.

To note about this clone: No cognate antigen has been identified for it. No much larger clone is present one base from it, and per-base qualities are unavailable.

TCRbeta CDR3 regions were amplified from genomic DNA using the immunoSEQ Assay, a bias-controlled multiplex PCR. For the original study's pipeline: The number of nucleated cells in each sample was estimated from the amplification of reference gene primers within the assay. To quantify the absolute abundance of each unique TCRbeta CDR3 rearrangement, sequence reads were collapsed and filtered. For each sample, productive Simpson clonality was calculated as the square root of Simpson's diversity index over productive rearrangements. TCRdb stores this immuneACCESS table with in-frame sequences only. Part of the clones is absent; in the studies checked, under half of the shortfall reflects unresolved V genes, and no reason is known for the rest. Clonal size and the V and J genes are those of that table, whereas D and trimming came from the DNA. A total of over 200,000 clones appear in this sample, 85% to 90% of them only once. The ten biggest clones cover roughly a sixth of the sample.

The receptor's source is a man aged 18-30 years who had recovered from COVID-19. The V and J segments used are TRBV28 and TRBJ1-2, with the D gene uncertain. Sequenced input: PBMCs or T cells enriched from blood (not recorded which). The DNA sequence is given as TGTGCCAGCAGCCAAACCCCTAGCTATGGCTACACCTTC. This translates into CASSQTPSYGYTF.